This T cell receptor (beta chain) was recovered during a study of CD8+ T cells in alopecia areata. Study-level background: Approximately 6-10-week-old female C3H/HeJ mice were grafted with skin from spontaneously alopecic 6-12-month-old C3H/HeJ graft donors. Findings and caveats of the study: In lesional scalp, particularly from alopecia totalis/universalis, clonality was higher than in normal scalp. Sequences from scalp samples also cover resident alphabeta T cells of normal skin. In patients, TCRs were shared less clearly than in mice, and HLA may possibly be involved.

This CDR3 contains 15 residues. J gave up 3 bases and V 5 bases, and 4 bases lay outside the gene matches. The germline gives CDR1 FNHDT, CDR2 SITEND (reference sequence). Extracted RNA was reverse transcribed, and the resulting cDNA served as sequencing template. Produced via immunoSEQ multiplex PCR; TCRdb's table is partial and in-frame only. Sampling found approximately 300,000 clones, none seen once. After pooling, cutaneous lymph node cells were sorted with CD4, CD8alpha, NKG2D, NKG2ACE and other markers. This clone occurred a few times. Its matching antigen is unknown. The genes and germline here are from mouse. The read terminates 4 residues before the CDR3 end, so the remaining end is supplied by the germline J gene.

The chain employs TRBV19 and TRBJ2-4; 12 bases match TRBD2. Sequencing was performed on CD4+ T cells sorted from a lymph node. The origin of this receptor is a C3H/HeJ mouse with alopecia areata. These mice share the MHC haplotype H2-k. The CDR3 spells CASSRDWGAQNTLYF. Incomplete CDR3 DNA: TGTGCCAGCAGCCGGGACTGGGGGGCCCAAAAC.